These T cell receptor beta chains were read from a single sample in a study of CXCR3-negative and CXCR3-positive naive CD8 T cells. TCRdb processed the 5' RACE reads again and assigns one entry to each CDR3 protein, with no DNA. The sample shows about 92,000 distinct CDR3 sequences, and around 1.8% sits with its ten largest clones. Sample: naive CXCR3- CD8+ T cells from blood. The receptors were gathered from a human donor in good health. Some clones in this sample may be carry-over from other donors' samples. CDR3s include the opening cysteine and the closing phenylalanine or tryptophan.

length	V	J	CDR3
16	TRBV7-9	TRBJ2-5	CASSYLRGGNQETQYF
16	TRBV29-1	TRBJ1-5	CSVIEQGSPTNQPQHF
14	TRBV2	TRBJ1-1	CASSWGQGWTEAFF
16	TRBV6-5	TRBJ2-3	CASSYSPRGADDTQYF
14	TRBV29-1	TRBJ2-1	CSVPPSGYSHEQFF
14	TRBV5-1	TRBJ2-7	CASSLGLGPHEQYF
12	TRBV7-9	TRBJ1-1	CASRPTNTEAFF
13	TRBV27	TRBJ1-2	CASSLQGNYGYTF
17	TRBV5-1	TRBJ2-7	CASSLGGVPGTHYEQYF
12	TRBV29-1	TRBJ2-1	CSVVRPNNEQFF
13	TRBV13	TRBJ2-5	CASSPPSLATQYF
13	TRBV27	TRBJ1-5	CASSLGPRQPQHF
13	TRBV6-2/TRBV6-3	TRBJ2-1	CASSYRASNEQFF
16	TRBV20-1	TRBJ2-3	CSARDFHLHPTDTQYF